This record looks at one T cell receptor (beta chain) sequence and its context. The sample comes from a study of blood T cell repertoires in COVID-19. Method: immunoSEQ multiplex PCR; TCRdb's copy keeps in-frame clones and lacks some. The sample consists of roughly 150,000 clones, approximately 85% of them appearing once. The origin of this receptor is a man older than 75 with COVID-19, enrolled during active disease. Material for sequencing was peripheral blood.

The CDR3 nucleotides read TGTGCCAGCAGCCAAGGAGACAGTAGATATGGCTACACCTTC. Encoded protein: CASSQGDSRYGYTF. The chain links TRBV3-1 (or the pseudogene TRBV3-2) to TRBJ1-2; D may be TRBD1 (5 bases). V lost 1 base to trimming and J lost 5 bases, with 11 bases between them. Germline assignment: CDR1 LGHDT and CDR2 YNNKEL (reference sequence). The CDR3 covers 14 residues.